The entry that follows covers one TCR beta chain sequence. Its matching antigen is unknown. This specimen comes from a study of CD8+ T cells in alopecia areata. For the study at large: Tofacitinib continued for 6 to 18 months and was then withheld for 6 months.

Treatment meaning: oral pan-JAK inhibitor, 5-10 mg twice daily. cDNA reverse transcribed from extracted RNA served as the sequencing template. Produced via immunoSEQ multiplex PCR; TCRdb's table is partial and in-frame only. The profile covers approximately 100,000 clones, with just under 60% appearing a single time and roughly 17% taken by the ten largest. V was clipped by 3 bases and J by 1 base, with 13 bases between them. Germline V gives CDR1 SGHDT, CDR2 YYEEEE. CDR3 length: 15 residues. General study findings and limits: Scalp clonality dropped significantly under tofacitinib, as did expanded CD8+ top-100 clones. Higher clonality than in normal scalp was seen in lesional scalp, especially alopecia totalis/universalis. On tofacitinib, scalp and blood still held many of the expanded lesional clones.

The TCR comes from a human donor with alopecia areata. This specimen consisted of CD8+ T cells sorted from blood, obtained at approximately week 61, from a patient treated with tofacitinib. This sequence joins TRBV5-6 and TRBJ1-1, with D possibly matching TRBD1 (5 bases). The CDR3 spells CASSWGEGTNTEAFF. The CDR3 DNA sequence: TGTGCCAGCAGCTGGGGAGAGGGGACGAACACTGAAGCTTTCTTT.